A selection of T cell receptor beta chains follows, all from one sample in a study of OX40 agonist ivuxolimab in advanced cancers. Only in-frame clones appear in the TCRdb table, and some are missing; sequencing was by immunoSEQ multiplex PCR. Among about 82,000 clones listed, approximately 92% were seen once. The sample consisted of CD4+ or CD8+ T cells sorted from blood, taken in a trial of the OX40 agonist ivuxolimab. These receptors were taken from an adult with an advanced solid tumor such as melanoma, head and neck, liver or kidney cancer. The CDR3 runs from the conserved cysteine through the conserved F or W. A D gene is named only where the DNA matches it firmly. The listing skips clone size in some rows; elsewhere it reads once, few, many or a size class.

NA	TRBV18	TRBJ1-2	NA	TGTGCCAGCTCACCAATGGGAGAAAATGGCTACACCTTC	CASSPMGENGYTF
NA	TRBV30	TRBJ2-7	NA	TGTGCCTGGAGAGAGGTATCCTACGAGCAGTACTTC	CAWREVSYEQYF
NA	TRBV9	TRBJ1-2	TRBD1	TGTGCCAGCAGCGGTAGACAGGGGGTTAACCTACCCTATGGCTACACCTTC	CASSGRQGVNLPYGYTF
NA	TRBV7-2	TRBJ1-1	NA	TGTGCCAGCAGCTCGTACAGGGCTTTCACTGAAGCTTTCTTT	CASSSYRAFTEAFF
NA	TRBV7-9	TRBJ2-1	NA	TGTGCCAGCAGCTTTGCAGGGAAAGATGAGCAGTTCTTC	CASSFAGKDEQFF
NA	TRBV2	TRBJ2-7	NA	TGTGCCAGTGGGGACAACGGGGCGAGCTACGAGCAGTACTTC	CASGDNGASYEQYF
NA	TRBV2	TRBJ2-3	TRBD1	TGTGCCAGCAGTCGGGACAGGGGGATGAATACGCAGTATTTT	CASSRDRGMNTQYF
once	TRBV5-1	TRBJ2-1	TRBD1	TGCGCCAGCAGCTCGGGACAGGGGACGTACAATGAGCAGTTCTTC	CASSSGQGTYNEQFF
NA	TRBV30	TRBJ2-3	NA	TGTGCCTGGAGTGTACGCAGCCTCCCAGATACGCAGTATTTT	CAWSVRSLPDTQYF
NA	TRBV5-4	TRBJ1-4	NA	TGTGCCAGCAGCTTGGAGAGGGGCGCCGCAGCTAATGAAAAACTGTTTTTT	CASSLERGAAANEKLFF
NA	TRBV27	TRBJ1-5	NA	TGTGCCAGCTCTAGACGGTATAGCAATCAGCCCCAGCATTTT	CASSRRYSNQPQHF
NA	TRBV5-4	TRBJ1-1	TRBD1	TGTGCCAGCAGCCCCGTACAGGGGCAAGGCACTGAAGCTTTCTTT	CASSPVQGQGTEAFF
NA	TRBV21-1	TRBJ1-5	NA	TGTGCCAGCAGCAAGGGCCGGATTGCCCGCGGATATAGCAATCAGCCCCAGCATTTT	CASSKGRIARGYSNQPQHF
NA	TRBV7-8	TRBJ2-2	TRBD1	TGTGCCAGCAGCTTAAGGTCGGACAGGGGTATCGGGGAGCTGTTTTTT	CASSLRSDRGIGELFF
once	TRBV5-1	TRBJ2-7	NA	TGCGCCAGCAGCTTCGACAACCTCCGGGACCAGTTGCCCGCCGAGCAGTACTTC	CASSFDNLRDQLPAEQYF
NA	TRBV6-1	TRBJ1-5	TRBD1	TGTGCCAGCAGTGATTTTAGGGGGCCTCAGCCCCAGCATTTT	CASSDFRGPQPQHF
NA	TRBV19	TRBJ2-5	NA	TGTGCCAGTGGCCAGGGGGCTAGCGGTAAAGAGACCCAGTACTTC	CASGQGASGKETQYF
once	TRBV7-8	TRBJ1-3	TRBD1	TGTGCCAGCAGCTTAGCCCTGACAGGGCTCGGAAACACCATATATTTT	CASSLALTGLGNTIYF
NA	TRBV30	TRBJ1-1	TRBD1	TGTGCCTGGAGTGTACGGGGGACAGGGGAAGCTTTCTTT	CAWSVRGTGEAFF
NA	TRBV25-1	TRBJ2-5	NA	TGTGCCAGCAGTGAATGGCAGGGGAGGAAAGAGACCCAGTACTTC	CASSEWQGRKETQYF
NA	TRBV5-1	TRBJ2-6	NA	TGCGCCAGCAGCCCCGAGGGTCTTGGGGCCAACGTCCTGACTTTC	CASSPEGLGANVLTF
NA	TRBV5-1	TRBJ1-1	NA	TGCGCCAGCAGTCAGGGCTACCTGAACACTGAAGCTTTCTTT	CASSQGYLNTEAFF
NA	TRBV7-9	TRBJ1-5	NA	TGTGCCCTTCCTAAGTCAGGGAAGGAAAGGGTTCAGCCCCAGCATTTT	CALPKSGKERVQPQHF
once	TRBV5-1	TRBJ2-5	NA	TGCGCCAGCAGCTTGGCCATGGCATCAGAGACCCAGTACTTC	CASSLAMASETQYF
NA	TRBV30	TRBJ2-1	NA	TGTGCCTGGAGCATCGGCAATGAGCAGTTCTTC	CAWSIGNEQFF
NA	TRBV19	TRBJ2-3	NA	TGTGCCAGTAGTACCGTATCAGATACGCAGTATTTT	CASSTVSDTQYF
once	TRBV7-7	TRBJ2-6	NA	TGTGCTAGCAGCCCAGGGGGGGGTAACGTCCTGACTTTC	CASSPGGGNVLTF
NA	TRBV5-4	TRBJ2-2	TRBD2	TGTGCCAGCAGCTTGGGCACGGGGGGGAACACCGGGGAGCTGTTTTTT	CASSLGTGGNTGELFF
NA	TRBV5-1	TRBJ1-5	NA	TGCGCCAGCAGCTTAGGGACTGGAGTCGATCAGCCCCAGCATTTT	CASSLGTGVDQPQHF
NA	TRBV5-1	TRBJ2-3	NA	TGCGCCAGCAGCGTCACAGATACGCAGTATTTT	CASSVTDTQYF
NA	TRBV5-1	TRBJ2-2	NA	TGCGCCAGCAGCTTACGGAGTATTCCGAACACCGGGGAGCTGTTTTTT	CASSLRSIPNTGELFF
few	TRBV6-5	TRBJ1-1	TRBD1	TGTGCCAGCAGTTCCAGGGGGGAAGCTTTCTTT	CASSSRGEAFF
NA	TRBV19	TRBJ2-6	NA	TGTGCCAGTAGTTCCGGGACAGCGGGAGCTGGGGCCAACGTCCTGACTTTC	CASSSGTAGAGANVLTF
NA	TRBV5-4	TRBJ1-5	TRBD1	TGTGCCAGCAGCATGAACTGGGACAGGTGGTTTGTGGGGAATCAGCCCCAGCATTTT	CASSMNWDRWFVGNQPQHF
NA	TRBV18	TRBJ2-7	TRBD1	TGTGCCAGCTCACCTAAGACAGGGGGCGACTCCTACGAGCAGTACTTC	CASSPKTGGDSYEQYF
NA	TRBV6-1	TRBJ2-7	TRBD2	TGTGCCAGCAGTGAATCCGGGAGGATCTACGAGCAGTACTTC	CASSESGRIYEQYF
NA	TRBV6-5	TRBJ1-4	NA	TGTGCCAGCAGTTTTTCGAGTACAAATGAAAAACTGTTTTTT	CASSFSSTNEKLFF
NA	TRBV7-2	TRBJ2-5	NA	TGTGCCAGCAGCCCAACGTACGCTAGTTGGGAGACCCAGTACTTC	CASSPTYASWETQYF
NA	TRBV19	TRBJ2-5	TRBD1	TGTGCCAGTAGTATAGTCCTCGGACAGGGAGCGGGGACCCAGTACTTC	CASSIVLGQGAGTQYF
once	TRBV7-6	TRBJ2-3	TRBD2	TGTGCCAGCAGCTTAGGCGACCTCGGCGGGGGGGTCACAGATACGCAGTATTTT	CASSLGDLGGGVTDTQYF
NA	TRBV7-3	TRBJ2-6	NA	TGTGCCAGCAGCTCCGACGGGGCTGGGGCCAACGTCCTGACTTTC	CASSSDGAGANVLTF
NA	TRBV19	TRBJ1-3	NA	TGTGCCAGTACCCTCGTGACCGGGGGGGGTACCCTCTCTGGAAACACCATATATTTT	CASTLVTGGGTLSGNTIYF
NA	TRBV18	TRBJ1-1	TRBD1	TGTGCCAGCTCACCGGGACAGGGGAACACTGAAGCTTTCTTT	CASSPGQGNTEAFF
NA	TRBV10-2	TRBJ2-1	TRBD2	TGCGCCAGCAGTGAGTCCGGGACTAGCGGGTGGGTAGATGAGCAGTTCTTC	CASSESGTSGWVDEQFF
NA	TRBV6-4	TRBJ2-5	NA	TGTGCCAGCAGTAGTGGACCTGAAGAGACCCAGTACTTC	CASSSGPEETQYF
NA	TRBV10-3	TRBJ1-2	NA	TGTGCCATCAGTGAGTCGGGGTTGACACCATATGGCTACACCTTC	CAISESGLTPYGYTF
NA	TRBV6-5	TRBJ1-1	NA	TGTGCCAGCAGTACCAGGGGCGTGATTGAAGCTTTCTTT	CASSTRGVIEAFF
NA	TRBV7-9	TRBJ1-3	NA	TGTGCCAGCAGCTCCAGTCCCGGTAGCTCTGGAAACACCATATATTTT	CASSSSPGSSGNTIYF
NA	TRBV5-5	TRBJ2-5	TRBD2	TGTGCCAGCAGCTTGGTGTCTAGCGGGGGATCCACCCAAGAGACCCAGTACTTC	CASSLVSSGGSTQETQYF
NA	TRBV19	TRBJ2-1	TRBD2	TGTGCCAGTAGTATGATAAACAGCGGGAGAGACTACAATGAGCAGTTCTTC	CASSMINSGRDYNEQFF
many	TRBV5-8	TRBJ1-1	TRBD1	TGTGCCAGCAGCACGGGACAGGGAGGAACTGAAGCTTTCTTT	CASSTGQGGTEAFF
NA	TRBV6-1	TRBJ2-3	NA	TGTGCCAGCAGTGATCCGGACGGATTACGCACAGATACGCAGTATTTT	CASSDPDGLRTDTQYF
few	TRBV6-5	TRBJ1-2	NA	TGTGCCACCACCCAGGATCGTTATGGCTACACCTTC	CATTQDRYGYTF
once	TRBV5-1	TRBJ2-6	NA	TGCGCCAGCAGCTTGAAAGAGGTCAACTCTGGGGCCAACGTCCTGACTTTC	CASSLKEVNSGANVLTF
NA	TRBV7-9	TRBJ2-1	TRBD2	TGTGCCAGCAGCTTAAGACTAGCGGGAGAGAATGAGCAGTTCTTC	CASSLRLAGENEQFF
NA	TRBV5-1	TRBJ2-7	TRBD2	TGCGCCAGCAGCTTGGCTAGCGGGAGCAGTAACTCCTACGAGCAGTACTTC	CASSLASGSSNSYEQYF
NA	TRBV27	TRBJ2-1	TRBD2	TGTGCCAGCAGGCCCCTAGCGGGGGGGTCCTACAATGAGCAGTTCTTC	CASRPLAGGSYNEQFF